This TCR beta chain comes out of a study of a mutant IDH1 vaccine in newly diagnosed glioma. Study as a whole: Mean patient age was around 40 years; approximately 60% were male and 37.5% female.

From germline, CDR1 is ENHRY and CDR2 SYGVKD. V lost 6 bases and J lost 0, with 14 bases in between. This CDR3 comprises 15 residues. Only in-frame clones appear in the TCRdb table, and some are missing; sequencing was by immunoSEQ multiplex PCR. The sample gives about 120,000 clones, roughly 90% of which show up once; around 0.6% is in the top ten. Time point indicated: week 11, during vaccination. The content of each vaccine dose was 300 ug of mutant IDH1 20-mer peptide, and topical imiquimod accompanied it. Each tumor in the donors was a new WHO grade 3 or 4 astrocytoma, IDH1-mutant and ATRX-lost. A remark on this clone: Its antigen remains unidentified.

The clonotype comes from a woman aged 45-60 years with glioma. Source: PBMCs, taken from a glioma patient whose treatment included an IDH1 peptide vaccine. The chain is built from TRBV10-3 and TRBJ1-1; D is uncertain. CDR3: CAIRDGEPMNTEAFF. The DNA for the CDR3 is TGTGCCATCAGGGATGGGGAACCCATGAACACTGAAGCTTTCTTT.